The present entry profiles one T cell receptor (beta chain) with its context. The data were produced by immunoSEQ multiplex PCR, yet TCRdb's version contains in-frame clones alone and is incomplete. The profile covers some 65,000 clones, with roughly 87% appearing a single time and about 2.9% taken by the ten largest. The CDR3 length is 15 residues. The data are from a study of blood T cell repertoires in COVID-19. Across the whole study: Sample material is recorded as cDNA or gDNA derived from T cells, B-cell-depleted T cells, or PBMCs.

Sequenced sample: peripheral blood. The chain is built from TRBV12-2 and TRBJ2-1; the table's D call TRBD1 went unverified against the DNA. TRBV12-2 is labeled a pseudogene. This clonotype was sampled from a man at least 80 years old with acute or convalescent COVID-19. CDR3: CASRLGHPYDSEQFF. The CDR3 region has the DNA TGTGCAAGTCGCTTGGGACACCCCTATGATTCTGAGCAGTTCTTC.